The following is a T cell receptor beta chain sequence with its context. The target of this receptor is not known. This record belongs to a study of cytomegalovirus exposure and HLA in healthy donors (dated by TCRdb to about 2017). Notes on the research overall: An earlier analysis of some 620 of the donors reported 276 Gb of sequence data and around 110 million unique TCR beta sequences obtained from 180 million or so T cells. Roughly 300 gigabases of sequencing data and around 87 million unique TCR sequences were included in an early release covering about 700 HLA-typed donors. Of the 300 to 450 genotyped donors, 81% were placed in the genetic ancestry cluster associated with self-reported Caucasian donors. The aim of the study was to test whether cataloging public T cell receptors could identify signatures of past pathogen exposure. The study used immunosequencing to profile the T cell repertoires of approximately 690 subjects and linked those repertoires to cytomegalovirus serostatus. Besides the first cohort of approximately 670 subjects, a separate validation cohort made up of over 95 different subjects was used. The study combined high-throughput TCR immunosequencing, statistical association of individual TCRs with disease status, and machine learning to predict cytomegalovirus infection status. In a later analysis, previously published TCR beta repertoires from fewer than 750 donors were re-analyzed and high-resolution HLA genotyping was added so that TCR occurrence patterns could be studied. In the later analysis, no new phenotypic data were used to find candidate immune exposures; instead, reliance was placed on TCR beta sequences and their occurrence across donors. An earlier analysis of several hundred of the donors applied high-throughput TCR beta sequencing to assess whether each TCR beta V gene segment acted as functional or pseudogenic. Donor age, sex, ethnicity and CMV serostatus were collected together with the repertoire data. In a later genetic analysis, genome-wide SNP genotypes for about 65% of the roughly 700 donors were used, and that subset was treated as a discovery cohort. Every discovery cohort repertoire had been produced on one sequencing platform. Class I and class II HLA loci were covered by the typing at four-digit resolution. The number of donors typed differed by locus, with roughly 620-630 for A, B, C, DRB1 and DQB1, roughly 520 for DQA1, 606 for DPA1, and 450 to 480 for DPB1. Roughly 5 DR-DQ haplotypes were handled as single units for association and clustering because linkage in the cohort was strong. Across about 370 genotyped donors of the cohort, an average of about 250,000 unique TCR beta nucleotide sequences per donor were sequenced, and roughly a sixth of those sequences were non-productive. Here is what the overall study found, with its caveats: Seventeen rarely observed V segments, including chromosome 9 orphons, were excluded from the earlier analysis of about 600 of the donors because counts were too low. Some IMGT-functional V segments, including TRBV6-2 and TRBV6-3, could not be told apart with the 87-base-pair reads, so those segments were excluded. According to the authors, the approach could potentially be generalized to other disease states and immunological phenotypes. In vitro tests confirmed that a few of the cytomegalovirus-associated TCR beta chains recognize cytomegalovirus antigens. A further reported finding was that TCR beta sequences accurately predicted the HLA-A and HLA-B alleles for most subjects in the first cohort. In a later analysis, 15,000 to 20,000 TCR beta sequences were associated with specific HLA alleles at a false discovery rate of 0.05. In this cohort, only TCR beta chains were sequenced, and detectable features were limited by the absence of alpha or paired-chain data. In a later analysis, most CMV-associated TCR beta chains were found to appear HLA-restricted, with HLA associations seemingly driven largely by CMV exposure. The presence/absence analyses assumed that sequencing depth was roughly uniform across donors, and that assumption may not be true. In a later genetic analysis, fewer N-insertions in productive TCRs were reported among donors in an Asian-associated ancestry cluster than the roughly 700-donor mean. When HLA alleles, especially DR and DQ, strongly co-occurred, TCR associations were difficult to assign to individual alleles. Correlated functional status among segregating V segments might be attributable to linkage disequilibrium, but an unknown experimental factor could not be ruled out. In a later analysis, the rate of TCR association differed among HLA loci, with DRB1 alleles having the most associated TCRs and HLA-C alleles having the fewest. A later analysis reported that several top co-occurrence clusters appeared linked to parvovirus B19, influenza, CMV and Epstein-Barr virus. The only immune exposure information available for the cohort was CMV serostatus. The sequencing pipeline was judged likely to have produced a cluster of highly shared sequence variants as a technical artifact. The classifier was reported to diagnose cytomegalovirus status with high specificity and sensitivity in both the original cohort and the validation cohort. Because some donors lacked HLA typing at each locus, the association tests relied only on the typed subset. In an earlier analysis of under 600 of the donors, most TCR beta V segments were observed in productive rearrangements about 90% or about 30% of the time, broadly matching IMGT annotations. Compared with equally common non-associated chains, HLA-associated TCR beta chains in a later analysis were more clonally expanded and had lower generation probabilities. V-gene and J-gene trimming of TCR beta chains was associated with a missense DCLRE1C variant in a later genetic analysis, and the association was replicated in an independent cohort. Most TCR sequences were observed very rarely across donors, whereas some public TCRs were present in many individuals. The study gave a list of about 160 TCR beta chains associated with cytomegalovirus.

As encoded in the germline V gene, CDR1 is SGDLS while CDR2 is YYNGEE. The cysteine opens and the phenylalanine closes a CDR3 of 12 amino acids. The read is trimmed to its CDR3 DNA, 36 bases read in frame from base 1. Cut back by 3 bases and 11 bases, the V and J ends lie 11 bases apart. The cohort comprised 550 to 700 healthy bone marrow donors. At the time of sampling, all cohort members were nominally healthy, though unrecorded immune exposures were likely present. The donor was CMV seronegative and belonged to the group of roughly 330 seronegative cohort members. A peripheral blood sample was collected from each donor, and TCR beta sequencing was performed on peripheral blood mononuclear cells. Genomic DNA extraction from the blood cell samples was performed with the Qiagen DNeasy Blood Extraction Kit. The library was generated by the immunoSEQ multiplex PCR assay. The multiplex PCR relied on a mix of 60 forward primers for TCR Vbeta segments and 13 reverse primers for TCR Jbeta segments. The CDR3 region of rearranged TCR beta genes was amplified from genomic DNA with a multiplex PCR assay. On the Illumina HiSeq System, the amplified TCR beta libraries were sequenced as 87-base-pair reads. Under the source paper's analysis protocol: Across the 670 or so repertoires, a later analysis counted approximately 75 million unique TCR beta chains, 9 million to 14 million of which were shared by at least two donors. To remove PCR and sequencing errors, raw reads were error-corrected and collapsed into unique sequences using a nearest-neighbor algorithm that merged closely related sequences. CDR3 sequences were aligned to IMGT reference sequences to assign V, D and J gene segments. Each retained sequence needed at least a six-nucleotide match to both a V gene segment and a J gene segment. Rearrangements were called productive when the CDR3 lacked stop codons and stayed in frame with V and J; all others were non-productive. Following IMGT convention, CDR3 was defined as the stretch from the second conserved V-encoded cysteine to the conserved J-encoded phenylalanine. The earlier analysis of 450 to 750 of the donors excluded any sequence lacking an unambiguous match to a single V gene segment. In an earlier analysis of approximately 550 of the donors, V segments were called functional above 56.7% productive rearrangements and were called segregating when the between-donor standard deviation exceeded 5%. To diagnose cytomegalovirus status from the catalog of TCR beta chain sequences, a statistical classification framework was built. In a later analysis, TCR nucleotide sequences were compared against IMGT/GENE-DB human TR gene sequences so that V and J genes could be assigned. Using the TCRdist pipeline, a later analysis assigned CDR3 sequences along with most-parsimonious VDJ recombination scenarios. In a later analysis, each TCR beta chain was defined by its CDR3 amino acid sequence together with its V-gene family, and reads without a unique V-gene family were excluded. A later analysis removed several hundred highly shared, low-generation-probability nucleotide sequences to deal with suspected cross-contamination and a sequencing artifact. In a later analysis, a clonal expansion index was calculated for each public chain from normalized within-repertoire ranks of inferred template counts. In a later analysis, generation probabilities were computed with a VDJ recombination model fitted to out-of-frame rearrangements, and the resulting probabilities were checked against IGoR. A later analysis scored TCR-TCR, TCR-HLA and TCR-CMV co-occurrence with hypergeometric tests, applying a repertoire-size bias correction to TCR pairs. In a later analysis, false discovery rates were estimated by permuting HLA or CMV assignments 20 times. In a later analysis, co-occurring TCRs were grouped using DBSCAN, and TCRdist sequence similarity was added for clustering within HLA-allele-positive subsets. Repertoires with fewer than 30,000 or more than 120,000 public chains were left out of co-occurrence clustering, as were five repertoires with anomalous nucleotide sharing. In its TCRdb copy, this immuneACCESS table keeps in-frame sequences only and misses some clones. Where compared with another copy, unresolved V genes explain less than half of these, and the others have no known cause. The V and J calls and the clone size are those of that table, but D and trimming were determined from the DNA. In this sample's table one finds some 110,000 clones. The ten most abundant clones make up less than 4.5% of the sample.

This chain is built from TRBV9 and TRBJ1-4; possibly the D gene is TRBD1, per 6 matching bases. The clonotype was recovered from a man between 25 and 39 years old in good health and CMV-seronegative. Sequenced: PBMCs. The DNA is as follows: TGTGCCAGCAGCGCAACAGGGCGGAAACTGTTTTTT. This yields the protein CASSATGRKLFF.